These 25 T cell receptor beta chains were all obtained from the same sample, sequenced in a study of CD8+ T cells in alopecia areata. Treatment denoted: oral pan-JAK inhibitor, 5-10 mg twice daily. Once RNA had been extracted, it was reverse transcribed into cDNA to act as the sequencing template. Produced via immunoSEQ multiplex PCR; TCRdb's table is partial and in-frame only. The table records 150,000 to 200,000 clones, 60% to 75% of them present only once. This specimen consisted of CD4+ T cells sorted from blood, obtained at week 24, from a patient treated with tofacitinib. The receptor set was obtained from a human donor with alopecia areata.

The chain carries TRBV4-2 and TRBJ2-5; D is unresolved. V lost 2 bases to trimming and J lost 5 bases, with 9 bases between them. CDR1 and CDR2 from the germline V gene are LGHNA and YNFKEQ. CDR3 size: 13 residues. Written as DNA, the CDR3 is TGTGCCAGCAGCCAATTGCCCTTCGAGACCCAGTACTTC. It is translated as CASSQLPFETQYF.

This chain joins TRBV5-4 and TRBJ2-7; D possibly corresponds to TRBD2 (6 bases). CDR1 SGHNT and CDR2 YYREEE come from the germline V gene (reference sequence). Trimming stripped 5 bases from V and 3 bases from J, with 18 bases between. This CDR3 comprises 15 residues. The CDR3 here is CASRDAGPTNYEQYF. The CDR3 region has the DNA TGTGCCAGCAGAGACGCGGGGCCGACCAACTACGAGCAGTACTTC.

This clone was found a few times. The rearrangement links TRBV4-1 to TRBJ1-5, with D possibly matching TRBD1 (6 bases). With 0 bases removed from V and 1 base from J, the gap between germline ends came to 10 bases. CDR3 length: 16 amino acids. Germline CDR1 reads MGHRA; CDR2 reads YSYEKL. DNA of the CDR3: TGCGCCAGCAGCCAAGAATGGGGGCGCAGCAATCAGCCCCAGCATTTT. Residues: CASSQEWGRSNQPQHF.

The V gene is TRBV29-1, the J gene TRBJ1-2; D is uncertain. This CDR3 region has 11 residues. Germline values: CDR1 SQVTM, CDR2 ANQGSEA. Trimming removed 4 bases at V and 7 bases at J, with 10 bases between. CDR3 protein: CSVAGARGYTF. CDR3 sequence (DNA): TGCAGCGTTGCCGGAGCTCGTGGCTACACCTTC.

This clone was found a few times. The chain carries TRBV5-6 and TRBJ1-3, with 8 bases matching TRBD1. The CDR3 loop spans 16 amino acids. Germline V gene data show CDR1 as SGHDT and CDR2 as YYEEEE. Trimming removed 4 bases from V and 2 bases from J; junction bases left unmatched: 8. This CDR3 is CASSPRQGRAGNTIYF. DNA of the CDR3: TGTGCCAGCAGCCCTCGACAGGGGAGAGCTGGAAACACCATATATTTT.

The chain employs TRBV27 and TRBJ1-1; D may be TRBD1 (5 bases). Trimming removed 2 bases from V and 0 bases from J, with 13 bases in between. Germline V gene data show CDR1 as MNHEY and CDR2 as SMNVEV (reference sequence). CDR3 length: 16 amino acids. The CDR3 DNA reads as TGTGCCAGCAGTTTAAGGGGCGCGGGGGTGAACACTGAAGCTTTCTTT. It codes for CASSLRGAGVNTEAFF.

This clone occurred a few times. The chain is built from TRBV7-9 and TRBJ2-1; TRBD1 aligns across 7 bases. V shed 4 bases, J shed 1 base, and the junction held 7 bases outside the gene matches. Germline CDR1 reads SEHNR; CDR2 reads FQNEAQ (reference sequence). The CDR3 covers 16 residues. This CDR3 reads CASSSTQGRSYNEQFF. The CDR3 DNA reads TGTGCCAGCAGCTCCACACAGGGGCGATCCTACAATGAGCAGTTCTTC.

This rearrangement joins TRBV5-6 to TRBJ1-1; D unresolved. Germline V gene data show CDR1 as SGHDT and CDR2 as YYEEEE. This CDR3 region has 12 residues. Trimming stripped 4 bases from V and 11 bases from J, with 15 bases between. Here the CDR3 reads CASSSGPGMAFF. In DNA, the CDR3 is TGTGCCAGCAGCAGCGGTCCGGGTATGGCTTTCTTT.

The chain couples TRBV7-2 to TRBJ2-2; unclear D gene. The germline CDR1 and CDR2 sequences are SGHTA and FQGNSA. V was shortened by 3 bases and J by 4 bases, with 9 bases between the two germline ends. The CDR3 totals 14 residues. The CDR3 nucleotides are TGTGCCAGCAGCTTGGGAACTGTCACCGGGGAGCTGTTTTTT. Its protein is CASSLGTVTGELFF.

V and J are TRBV7-9 and TRBJ2-5; D might be TRBD1 (6 bases). CDR1 is SEHNR and CDR2 is FQNEAQ in the germline V gene (reference sequence). This CDR3 comprises 14 residues. Trimming took 0 bases from V and 3 from J, leaving 8 bases between them. This CDR3 reads CASSLAGQKETQYF. In DNA, the CDR3 is TGTGCCAGCAGCTTAGCCGGACAGAAAGAGACCCAGTACTTC. Combining the CDR3 with reference TRBV7-9 and TRBJ2-5 gives the whole variable domain DTGVSQNPRHKITKRGQNVTFRCDPISEHNRLYWYRQTLGQGPEFLTYFQNEAQLEKSRLLSDRFSAERPKGSFSTLEIQRTEQGDSAMYLCASSLAGQKETQYFGPGTRLLVL.

The chain recombines TRBV29-1 with TRBJ1-4, with a tentative D call TRBD1 (6 bases). The germline V and J ends were trimmed by 4 bases and 7 bases, with 10 bases remaining between them. The germline V gene encodes CDR1 SQVTM and CDR2 ANQGSEA. This CDR3 has 12 amino acids. As DNA, the CDR3 is TGCAGCGTTGGGGGGACACTTGAAAAACTGTTTTTT. Amino acid sequence: CSVGGTLEKLFF.

The chain links TRBV6-5 to TRBJ1-5; D is ambiguous. V was trimmed by 1 base and J by 0 bases, leaving 1 base between them. The CDR3 is made up of 13 amino acids. Germline-derived CDR1 and CDR2 are MNHEY and SVGAGI. CDR3 sequence reads: CASSYYSNQPQHF. CDR3 bases: TGTGCCAGCAGTTACTATAGCAATCAGCCCCAGCATTTT.

The gene calls are TRBV29-1 and TRBJ2-1, with no clear D. Germline V gives CDR1 SQVTM, CDR2 ANQGSEA. The CDR3 contains 12 residues. Trimming stripped 2 bases from V and 5 bases from J, with 7 bases between. CDR3 loop: CSVEQGNNEQFF. CDR3 DNA: TGCAGCGTTGAACAAGGAAACAATGAGCAGTTCTTC.

This clone was recorded many times. The V call is TRBV5-8, the J call TRBJ2-6, with D unclear. CDR1 and CDR2 (germline): SGHTS, YDEGEE. This CDR3 is 14 amino acids long. V dropped 9 bases and J dropped 0 bases, with 10 bases sitting between them. The CDR3 region has the DNA TGTGCCACCTTCCGAAGCTCTGGGGCCAACGTCCTGACTTTC. Its protein product is CATFRSSGANVLTF.

The gene calls are TRBV30 and TRBJ2-5; D possibly uses TRBD1 or TRBD2 (5 bases each). Germline V gene sequence: CDR1 GTSNPN, CDR2 SVGIG (reference sequence). V gave up 4 bases and J gave up 0 bases, with 15 bases separating them. This CDR3 contains 15 residues. CDR3 sequence reads: CAWMSLGEYQETQYF. In nucleotides, the CDR3 is TGTGCCTGGATGTCCTTGGGGGAATACCAAGAGACCCAGTACTTC.

The rearrangement uses TRBV19 and TRBJ2-2; TRBD1 or TRBD2 may be the D gene (5 bases each). Germline V lookup: CDR1 LNHDA, CDR2 SQIVND (reference sequence). This CDR3 has 18 amino acids. V was pared by 4 bases and J by 0 bases, with 18 bases between. The CDR3 bases are TGTGCCAGTAGTACTAGGACGGGGAGCAGGGCGAACACCGGGGAGCTGTTTTTT. Encoded protein: CASSTRTGSRANTGELFF.

There are a few counts of this clone. V gene TRBV29-1 combines with J gene TRBJ2-5, with D unresolved. This CDR3 contains 11 residues. The V gene lost 2 bases and the J gene lost 5 bases, with 6 bases spanning the gap. Germline CDR1 reads SQVTM; CDR2 reads ANQGSEA. CDR3 sequence (DNA): TGCAGCGTTGAACTCCAGGAGACCCAGTACTTC. This translates into CSVELQETQYF.

CDR3 coding DNA: TGCAGCGTTGAACCCGCTATTGGAAACACCATATATTTT. This codes for CSVEPAIGNTIYF. This chain links TRBV29-1 with TRBJ1-3; D is uncertain. With 2 bases removed from V and 3 bases from J, the gap between germline ends came to 8 bases. Per germline, CDR1 SQVTM and CDR2 ANQGSEA. CDR3 length: 13 amino acids.

The chain joins TRBV30 to TRBJ2-2; D is perhaps TRBD1 (5 bases). This CDR3 region has 15 residues. The V gene's germline CDR1 is GTSNPN and CDR2 SVGIG (reference sequence). V lost 2 bases, J lost 1 base, and 11 bases lay in between. The CDR3 loop is CAWSTGRWNTGELFF. The CDR3 DNA reads TGTGCCTGGAGTACAGGCCGCTGGAACACCGGGGAGCTGTTTTTT.

V and J are TRBV5-1 and TRBJ2-1; D is uncertain. Between the trimmed V and J ends, which lost 0 bases and 9 bases, there was a span of 7 bases. Germline CDR1 SGHRS, CDR2 YFSETQ. The CDR3 length is 12 residues. The DNA of the CDR3 is TGCGCCAGCAGCTTGGCCGTGAGTGAGCAGTTCTTC. It codes for CASSLAVSEQFF.

The rearrangement links TRBV29-1 to TRBJ1-4, with D maybe TRBD1 (6 bases). Looked up from germline, CDR1 is SQVTM and CDR2 is ANQGSEA. The CDR3 length is 14 residues. V dropped 6 bases and J dropped 6 bases, with 17 bases sitting between them. CDR3 residues: CSVAVGGRYEKLFF. The CDR3 DNA follows: TGCAGCGTCGCTGTGGGGGGCCGTTATGAAAAACTGTTTTTT.

The V call is TRBV30, the J call TRBJ1-2; 12 nucleotides line up with TRBD1. Looked up from germline, CDR1 is GTSNPN and CDR2 is SVGIG (reference sequence). Trimming removed 5 bases from V and 7 bases from J; junction bases left unmatched: 14. The CDR3 is 16 amino acids. CDR3 coding DNA: TGTGCCTGGTGGGGCCTCCGGGACAGGGGGCTTCGTGGCTACACCTTC. Its translation: CAWWGLRDRGLRGYTF.

V is TRBV11-2 and J is TRBJ1-2; weak D call: TRBD1 (6 bases). V lost 8 bases and J 3 bases, leaving 16 bases between the germline ends. Per the germline V gene, CDR1 is SGHAT and CDR2 is FQNNGV. The CDR3 consists of 14 residues. This CDR3 is CASRRGGADYGYTF. CDR3 nucleotide sequence: TGTGCCAGCCGGAGGGGGGGAGCGGACTATGGCTACACCTTC.

The chain combines TRBV4-1 with TRBJ1-3, with TRBD1 as a possible D gene (6 bases). Trimming cost V 0 bases and J 4 bases, with 16 bases left between them. CDR1 MGHRA and CDR2 YSYEKL come from the germline V gene. This CDR3 contains 17 residues. CDR3 sequence (DNA): TGCGCCAGCAGCCAAGATCCGGGGGGCGCGGGCGGAAACACCATATATTTT. Its translation is CASSQDPGGAGGNTIYF.

The rearrangement uses TRBV4-1 and TRBJ2-3; no firm D call. This CDR3 region has 13 residues. CDR1 and CDR2 from the germline V gene are MGHRA and YSYEKL. V lost 0 bases and J 8 bases, leaving 9 bases between the germline ends. CDR3 region: CASSQDSSTTQYF. The CDR3 bases are TGCGCCAGCAGCCAAGACTCCTCCACTACGCAGTATTTT.